One T cell receptor beta chain is described in this entry. In the original processing: By means of reference gene primer amplification, nucleated cell counts were estimated. The assay was immunoSEQ multiplex PCR, and TCRdb's table has in-frame clones only and misses some. D and trimming come from the DNA, and the V and J calls and clone size come from that table. The sample contains about 86,000 clones, 80% to 90% of which appear only once. This sample stems from a study of blood T cell repertoires in COVID-19. Whole-study context: Some COVID-19 samples were acute and others convalescent; all came from the United States, Italy and Spain. PBMCs, B-cell-depleted T cells, or T cells were the source of the cDNA or gDNA that made up the material.

The V segment lost 0 bases and the J segment 2 bases; nucleotides outside the gene matches: 3. Germline values: CDR1 MNHEY, CDR2 SMNVEV (reference sequence). CDR3 length: 16 amino acids. This TCR came from a human donor in a cohort sampled during active COVID-19. The sequenced sample was peripheral blood. The chain recombines TRBV27 with TRBJ2-7; 11 bases are a match to TRBD2. CDR3 nucleotide sequence: TGTGCCAGCAGTTTATCGGGGACTAGCGGTACCTACGAGCAGTACTTC. Amino acid sequence: CASSLSGTSGTYEQYF.